This TCR beta chain was identified during a study of blood T cell repertoires in COVID-19. Study background: Donors in the United States, Italy and Spain gave samples during acute or convalescent COVID-19. Sample material is recorded as cDNA or gDNA derived from T cells, B-cell-depleted T cells, or PBMCs.

Germline V CDR1 and CDR2: GTSNPN, SVGIG (reference sequence). The length of the CDR3 is 12 residues. The ends were cut back, 3 bases at V and 9 bases at J, with 14 bases in the middle. Original analysis: Estimation of nucleated cell counts was performed using reference gene primer amplification. The repertoire was sequenced with immunoSEQ multiplex PCR; TCRdb's copy has only in-frame clones and lacks some. That table furnishes V, J and clone size, whereas the DNA furnished D and trimming. Found here are tens of thousands of clones, 78% of them singletons; the top ten hold over 35%. The sequence was collected from a man at least 80 years old with acute or convalescent COVID-19. The sample was peripheral blood. J is TRBJ1-1 and V is TRBV30; D not certain. This chain's CDR3 is CAWSRTGSQAFF. CDR3 coding DNA: TGTGCCTGGAGCCGAACCGGGAGCCAAGCTTTCTTT.